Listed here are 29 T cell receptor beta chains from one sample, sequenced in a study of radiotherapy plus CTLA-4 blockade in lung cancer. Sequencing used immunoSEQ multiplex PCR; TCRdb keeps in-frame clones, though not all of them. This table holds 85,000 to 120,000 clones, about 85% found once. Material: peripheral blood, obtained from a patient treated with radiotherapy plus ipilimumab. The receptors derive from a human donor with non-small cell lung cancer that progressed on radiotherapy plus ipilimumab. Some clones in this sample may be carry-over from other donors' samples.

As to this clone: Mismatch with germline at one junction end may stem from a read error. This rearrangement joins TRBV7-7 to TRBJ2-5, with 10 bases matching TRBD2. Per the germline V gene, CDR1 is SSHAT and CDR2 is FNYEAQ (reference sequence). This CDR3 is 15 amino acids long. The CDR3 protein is CASSLQRGGVETQYF. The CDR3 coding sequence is TGTGCTAGCAGCTTACAGCGGGGGGGCGTTGAGACCCAGTACTTC. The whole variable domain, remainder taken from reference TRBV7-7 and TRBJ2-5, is GAGVSQSPRYKVTKRGQDVTLRCDPISSHATLYWYQQALGQGPEFLTYFNYEAQPDKSGLPSDRFSAERPEGSISTLTIQRTEQRDSAMYRCASSLQRGGVETQYFGPGTRLLVL.

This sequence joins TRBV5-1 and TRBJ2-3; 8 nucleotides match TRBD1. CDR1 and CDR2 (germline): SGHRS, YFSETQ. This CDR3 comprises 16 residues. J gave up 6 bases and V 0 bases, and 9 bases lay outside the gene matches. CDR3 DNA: TGCGCCAGCAGCTTGGTTATATCACAGGGGGGCGATACGCAGTATTTT. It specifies CASSLVISQGGDTQYF.

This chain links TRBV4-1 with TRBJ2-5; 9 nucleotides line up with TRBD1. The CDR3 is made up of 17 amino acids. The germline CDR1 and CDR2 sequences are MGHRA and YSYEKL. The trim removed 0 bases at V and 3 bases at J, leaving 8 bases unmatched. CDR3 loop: CASSQDRPGTGKETQYF. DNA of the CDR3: TGCGCCAGCAGCCAAGATAGACCTGGGACAGGGAAAGAGACCCAGTACTTC.

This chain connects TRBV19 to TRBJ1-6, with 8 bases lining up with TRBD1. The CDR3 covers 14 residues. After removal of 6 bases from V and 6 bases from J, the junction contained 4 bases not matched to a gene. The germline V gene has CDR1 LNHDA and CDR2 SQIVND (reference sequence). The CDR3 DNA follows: TGTGCCAGTAGCGACAGGGGCGGTAATTCACCCCTCCACTTT. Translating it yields CASSDRGGNSPLHF.

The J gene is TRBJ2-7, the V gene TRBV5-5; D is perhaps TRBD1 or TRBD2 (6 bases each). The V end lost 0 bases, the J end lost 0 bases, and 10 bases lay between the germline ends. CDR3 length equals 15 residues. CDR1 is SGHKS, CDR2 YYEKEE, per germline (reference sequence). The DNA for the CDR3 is TGTGCCAGCAGCTTGGTGGGGGGCAGCTCCTACGAGCAGTACTTC. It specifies CASSLVGGSSYEQYF.

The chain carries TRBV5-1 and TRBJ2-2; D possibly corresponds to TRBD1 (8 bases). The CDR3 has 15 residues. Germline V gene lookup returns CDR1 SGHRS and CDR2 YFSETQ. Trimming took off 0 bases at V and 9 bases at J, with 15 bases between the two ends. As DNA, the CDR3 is TGCGCCAGCAGCTTGGACAGGGGGGGCCCCCGGGAGCTGTTTTTT. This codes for CASSLDRGGPRELFF.

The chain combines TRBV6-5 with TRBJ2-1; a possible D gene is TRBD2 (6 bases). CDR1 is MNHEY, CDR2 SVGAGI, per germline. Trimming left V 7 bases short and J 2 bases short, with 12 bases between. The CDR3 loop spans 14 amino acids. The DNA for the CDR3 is TGTGCCAGCATGAGGCGGGGAGCCTACAATGAGCAGTTCTTC. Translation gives CASMRRGAYNEQFF.

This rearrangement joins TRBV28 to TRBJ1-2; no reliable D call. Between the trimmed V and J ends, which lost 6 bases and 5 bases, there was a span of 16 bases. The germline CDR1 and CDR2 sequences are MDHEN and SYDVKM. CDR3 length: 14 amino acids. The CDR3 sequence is CASRTLTDNYGYTF. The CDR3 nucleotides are TGTGCCAGCAGGACCCTCACAGATAATTATGGCTACACCTTC.

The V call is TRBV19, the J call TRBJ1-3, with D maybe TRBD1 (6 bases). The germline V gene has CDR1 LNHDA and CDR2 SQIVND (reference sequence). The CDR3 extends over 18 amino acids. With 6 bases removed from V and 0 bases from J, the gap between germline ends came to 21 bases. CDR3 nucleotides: TGTGCCAGTAGGAAGGGGGATGAGGGGGGCCCCTCTGGAAACACCATATATTTT. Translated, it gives CASRKGDEGGPSGNTIYF.

CDR3 sequence (DNA): TGTGCCAGCAGGGCAACCGGGACAGGCTTCTATGGCTACACCTTC. This sequence encodes CASRATGTGFYGYTF. This chain uses TRBV11-1 with TRBJ1-2, with TRBD1 identical over 8 bases. The V segment lost 6 bases and the J segment 4 bases; nucleotides outside the gene matches: 10. The CDR3 loop spans 15 amino acids. Germline CDR1 reads SGHAT; CDR2 reads FQDESV (reference sequence).

CDR3 sequence reads: CASSFRTGANSPLHF. The CDR3 bases are TGTGCCAGCAGTTTTAGGACAGGGGCTAATTCACCCCTCCACTTT. V usage is TRBV27 and J usage is TRBJ1-6; 9 positions match TRBD1. The germline gives CDR1 MNHEY, CDR2 SMNVEV (reference sequence). J gave up 6 bases and V 3 bases, and 3 bases lay outside the gene matches. This CDR3 region has 15 residues.

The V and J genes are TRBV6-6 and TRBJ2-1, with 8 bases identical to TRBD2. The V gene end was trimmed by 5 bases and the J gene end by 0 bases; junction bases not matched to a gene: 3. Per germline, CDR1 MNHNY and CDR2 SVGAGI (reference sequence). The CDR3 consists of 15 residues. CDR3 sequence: CASSHRGGSYNEQFF. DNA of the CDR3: TGTGCCAGCAGTCACCGGGGGGGCTCCTACAATGAGCAGTTCTTC.

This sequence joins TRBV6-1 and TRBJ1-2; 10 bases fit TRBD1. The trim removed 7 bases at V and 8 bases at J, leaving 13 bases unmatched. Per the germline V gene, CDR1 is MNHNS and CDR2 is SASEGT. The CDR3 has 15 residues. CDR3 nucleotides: TGTGCCAGCATTAGGGTGCCGGGACAGGGGCGGGGCTACACCTTC. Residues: CASIRVPGQGRGYTF.

This CDR3 is CASSAGPGGMYSPLHF. The DNA for the CDR3 is TGTGCCAGCAGCGCAGGGCCGGGCGGAATGTATTCACCCCTCCACTTT. The J gene is TRBJ1-6, the V gene TRBV7-3; D is possibly TRBD1 (5 bases). Germline CDR1 is SGHTA and CDR2 is FQGTGA. The V end lost 5 bases, the J end lost 8 bases, and 19 bases lay between the germline ends. This CDR3 is 16 amino acids long.

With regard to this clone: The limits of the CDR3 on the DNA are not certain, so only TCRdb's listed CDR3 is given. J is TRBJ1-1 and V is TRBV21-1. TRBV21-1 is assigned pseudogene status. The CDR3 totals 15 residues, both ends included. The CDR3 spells CASSPWGRGATEAFF.

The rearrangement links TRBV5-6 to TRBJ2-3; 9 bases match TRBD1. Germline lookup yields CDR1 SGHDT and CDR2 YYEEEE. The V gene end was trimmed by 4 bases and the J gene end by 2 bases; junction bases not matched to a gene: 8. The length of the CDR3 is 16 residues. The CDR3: CASSRGQGVFTDTQYF. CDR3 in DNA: TGTGCCAGCAGCAGGGGACAGGGAGTCTTCACAGATACGCAGTATTTT. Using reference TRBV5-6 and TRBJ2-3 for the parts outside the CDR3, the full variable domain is DAGVTQSPTHLIKTRGQQVTLRCSPKSGHDTVSWYQQALGQGPQFIFQYYEEEERQRGNFPDRFSGHQFPNYSSELNVNALLLGDSALYLCASSRGQGVFTDTQYFGPGTRLTVL.

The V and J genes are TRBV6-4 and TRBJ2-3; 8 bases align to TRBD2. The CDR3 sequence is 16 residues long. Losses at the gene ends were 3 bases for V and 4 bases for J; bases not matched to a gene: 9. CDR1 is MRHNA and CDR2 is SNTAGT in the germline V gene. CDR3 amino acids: CASSEGAASGPDTQYF. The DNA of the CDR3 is TGTGCCAGCAGTGAGGGGGCGGCTAGCGGGCCAGATACGCAGTATTTT.

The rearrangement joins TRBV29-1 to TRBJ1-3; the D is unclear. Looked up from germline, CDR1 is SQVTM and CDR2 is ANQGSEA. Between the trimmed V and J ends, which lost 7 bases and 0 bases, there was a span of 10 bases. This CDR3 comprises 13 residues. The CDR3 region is CSAATSSGNTIYF. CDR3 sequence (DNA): TGCAGCGCTGCAACAAGCTCTGGAAACACCATATATTTT.

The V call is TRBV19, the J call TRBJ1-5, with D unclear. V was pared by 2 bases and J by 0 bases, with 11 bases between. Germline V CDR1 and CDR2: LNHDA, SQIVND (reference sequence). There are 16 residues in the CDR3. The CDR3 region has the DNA TGTGCCAGTAGTATATCAATGATGGATAGCAATCAGCCCCAGCATTTT. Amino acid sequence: CASSISMMDSNQPQHF.

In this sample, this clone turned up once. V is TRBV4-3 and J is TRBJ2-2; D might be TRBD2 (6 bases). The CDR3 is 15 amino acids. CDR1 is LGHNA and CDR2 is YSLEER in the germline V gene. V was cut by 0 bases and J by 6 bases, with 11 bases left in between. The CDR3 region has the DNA TGCGCCAGCAGCCAAGATTACGGGGGTGCCGGGGAGCTGTTTTTT. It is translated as CASSQDYGGAGELFF.

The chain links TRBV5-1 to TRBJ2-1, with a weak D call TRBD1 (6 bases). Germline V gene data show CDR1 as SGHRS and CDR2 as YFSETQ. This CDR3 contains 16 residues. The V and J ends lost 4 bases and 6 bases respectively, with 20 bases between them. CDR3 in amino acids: CASSLNVQGSANEQFF. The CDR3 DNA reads TGCGCCAGCAGCCTAAACGTACAGGGTTCGGCCAATGAGCAGTTCTTC.

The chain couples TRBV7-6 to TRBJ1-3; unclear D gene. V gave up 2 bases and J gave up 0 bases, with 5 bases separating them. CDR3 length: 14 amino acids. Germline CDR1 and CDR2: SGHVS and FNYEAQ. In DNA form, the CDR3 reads TGTGCCAGCAGCTTAAATCCCTCTGGAAACACCATATATTTT. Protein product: CASSLNPSGNTIYF.

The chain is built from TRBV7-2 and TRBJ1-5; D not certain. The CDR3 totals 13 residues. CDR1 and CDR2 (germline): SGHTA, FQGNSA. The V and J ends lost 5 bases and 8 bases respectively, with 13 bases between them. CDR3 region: CASSPPFAEPQHF. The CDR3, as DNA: TGTGCCAGCAGCCCCCCGTTTGCTGAGCCCCAGCATTTT.

The CDR3 DNA sequence: TGTGCCAGCAGTTACCCTCAGGGGGCGGGAACTGAAGCTTTCTTT. It codes for CASSYPQGAGTEAFF. The chain joins TRBV6-6 to TRBJ1-1, with TRBD1 matching 8 bases. The V segment lost 2 bases and the J segment 5 bases; nucleotides outside the gene matches: 7. This CDR3 is 15 amino acids long. Germline-derived CDR1 and CDR2 are MNHNY and SVGAGI (reference sequence).

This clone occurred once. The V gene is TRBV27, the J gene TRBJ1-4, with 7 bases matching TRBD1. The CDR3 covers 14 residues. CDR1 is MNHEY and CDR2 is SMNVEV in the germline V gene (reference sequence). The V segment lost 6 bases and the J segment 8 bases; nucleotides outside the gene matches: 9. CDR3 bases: TGTGCCAGCAGGCTAGGGGGCGGGACAGAAAAACTGTTTTTT. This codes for CASRLGGGTEKLFF.

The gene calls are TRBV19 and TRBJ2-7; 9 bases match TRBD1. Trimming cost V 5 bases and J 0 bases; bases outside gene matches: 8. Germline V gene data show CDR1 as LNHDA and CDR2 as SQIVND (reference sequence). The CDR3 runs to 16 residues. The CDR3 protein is CASSPQTGGASYEQYF. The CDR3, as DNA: TGTGCCAGTAGTCCTCAGACAGGGGGAGCCTCCTACGAGCAGTACTTC.

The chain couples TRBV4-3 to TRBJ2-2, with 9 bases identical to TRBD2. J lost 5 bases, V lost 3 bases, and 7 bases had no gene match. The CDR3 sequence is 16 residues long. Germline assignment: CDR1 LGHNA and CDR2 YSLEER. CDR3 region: CASSHGIAGVTGELFF. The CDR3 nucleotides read TGCGCCAGCAGCCATGGTATAGCGGGGGTTACCGGGGAGCTGTTTTTT.

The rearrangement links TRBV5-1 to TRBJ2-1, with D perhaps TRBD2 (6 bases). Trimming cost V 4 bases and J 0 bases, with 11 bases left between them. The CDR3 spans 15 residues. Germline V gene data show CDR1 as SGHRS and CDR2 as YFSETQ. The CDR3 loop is CASSPREYSYNEQFF. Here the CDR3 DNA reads TGCGCCAGCAGCCCCCGGGAGTACTCCTACAATGAGCAGTTCTTC. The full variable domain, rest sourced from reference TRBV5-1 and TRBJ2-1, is KAGVTQTPRYLIKTRGQQVTLSCSPISGHRSVSWYQQTPGQGLQFLFEYFSETQRNKGNFPGRFSGRQFSNSRSEMNVSTLELGDSALYLCASSPREYSYNEQFFGPGTRLTVL.

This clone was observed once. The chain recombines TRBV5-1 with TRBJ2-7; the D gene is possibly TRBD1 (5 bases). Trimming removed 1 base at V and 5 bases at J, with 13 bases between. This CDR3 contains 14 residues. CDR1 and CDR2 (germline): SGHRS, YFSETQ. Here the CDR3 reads CASSLSQGRDEQYF. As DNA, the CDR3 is TGCGCCAGCAGCTTGAGTCAGGGAAGGGACGAGCAGTACTTC.